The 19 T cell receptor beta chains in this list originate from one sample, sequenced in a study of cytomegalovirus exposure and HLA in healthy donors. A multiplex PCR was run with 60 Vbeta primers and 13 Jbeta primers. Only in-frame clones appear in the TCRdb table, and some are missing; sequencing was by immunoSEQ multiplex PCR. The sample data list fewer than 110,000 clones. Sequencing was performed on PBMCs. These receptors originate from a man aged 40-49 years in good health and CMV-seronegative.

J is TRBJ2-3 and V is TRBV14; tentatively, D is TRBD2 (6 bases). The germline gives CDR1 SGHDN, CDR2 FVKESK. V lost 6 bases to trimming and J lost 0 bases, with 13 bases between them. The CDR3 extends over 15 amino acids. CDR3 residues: CASSLLATSTDTQYF. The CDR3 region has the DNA TGTGCCAGCAGTCTTCTAGCGACCAGCACAGATACGCAGTATTTT.

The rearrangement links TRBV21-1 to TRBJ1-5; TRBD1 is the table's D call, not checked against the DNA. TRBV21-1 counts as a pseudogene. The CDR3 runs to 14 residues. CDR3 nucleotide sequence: TGTGCCAGCAGCAGACAGGATAGCAATCAGCCCCAGCATTTT. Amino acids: CASSRQDSNQPQHF.

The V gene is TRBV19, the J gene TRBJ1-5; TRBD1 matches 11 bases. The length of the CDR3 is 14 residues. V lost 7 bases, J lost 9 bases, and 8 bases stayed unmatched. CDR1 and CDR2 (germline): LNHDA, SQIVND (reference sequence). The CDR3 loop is CASTSGTGGGPQHF. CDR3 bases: TGTGCCAGTACCTCCGGGACAGGGGGTGGGCCCCAGCATTTT. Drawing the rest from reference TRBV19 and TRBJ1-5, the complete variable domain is DGGITQSPKYLFRKEGQNVTLSCEQNLNHDAMYWYRQDPGQGLRLIYYSQIVNDFQKGDIAEGYSVSREKKESFPLTVTSAQKNPTAFYLCASTSGTGGGPQHFGDGTRLSIL.

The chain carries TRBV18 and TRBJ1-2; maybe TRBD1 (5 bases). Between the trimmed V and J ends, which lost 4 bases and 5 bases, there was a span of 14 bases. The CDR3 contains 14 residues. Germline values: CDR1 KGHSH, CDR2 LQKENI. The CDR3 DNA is TGTGCCAGCTCACTGCGGGACGGTCAATATGGCTACACCTTC. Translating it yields CASSLRDGQYGYTF.

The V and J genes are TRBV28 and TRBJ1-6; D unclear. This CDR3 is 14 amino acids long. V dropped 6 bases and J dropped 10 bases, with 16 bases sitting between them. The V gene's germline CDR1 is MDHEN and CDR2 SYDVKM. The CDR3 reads CASSLTVVGSPLHF. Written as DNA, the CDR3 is TGTGCCAGCAGCCTTACAGTAGTCGGCTCACCCCTCCACTTT.

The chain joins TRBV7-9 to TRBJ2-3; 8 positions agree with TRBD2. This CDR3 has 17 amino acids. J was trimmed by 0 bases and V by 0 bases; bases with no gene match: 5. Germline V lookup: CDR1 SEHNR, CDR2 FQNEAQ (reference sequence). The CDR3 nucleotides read TGTGCCAGCAGCTTAGCGTTGCCTAGCGGGAGCACAGATACGCAGTATTTT. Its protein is CASSLALPSGSTDTQYF.

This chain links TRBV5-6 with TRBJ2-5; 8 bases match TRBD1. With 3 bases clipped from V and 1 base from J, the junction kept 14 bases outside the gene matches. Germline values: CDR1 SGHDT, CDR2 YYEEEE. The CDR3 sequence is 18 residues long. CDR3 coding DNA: TGTGCCAGCAGCTCCCGACAGGGGTTCCCCCTTTCCCAAGAGACCCAGTACTTC. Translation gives CASSSRQGFPLSQETQYF.

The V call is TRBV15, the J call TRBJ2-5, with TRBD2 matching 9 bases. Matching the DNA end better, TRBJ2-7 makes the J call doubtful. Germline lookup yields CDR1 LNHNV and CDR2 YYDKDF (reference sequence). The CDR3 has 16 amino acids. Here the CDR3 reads CATSRENAGGLDEQYF. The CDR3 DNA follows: TGTGCCACCAGCAGAGAAAATGCGGGGGGGCTCGACGAGCAGTACTTC.

CDR3 loop: CASSVAPGNTEAFF. CDR3 in DNA: TGTGCCAGCAGCGTAGCCCCAGGGAACACTGAAGCTTTCTTT. This chain links TRBV9 with TRBJ1-1; D not certain. This CDR3 has 14 amino acids. CDR1 and CDR2 (germline): SGDLS, YYNGEE. V was cut by 0 bases and J by 1 base, with 7 bases left in between. The full variable domain, completed using reference TRBV9 and TRBJ1-1, is DSGVTQTPKHLITATGQRVTLRCSPRSGDLSVYWYQQSLDQGLQFLIQYYNGEERAKGNILERFSAQQFPDLHSELNLSSLELGDSALYFCASSVAPGNTEAFFGQGTRLTVV.

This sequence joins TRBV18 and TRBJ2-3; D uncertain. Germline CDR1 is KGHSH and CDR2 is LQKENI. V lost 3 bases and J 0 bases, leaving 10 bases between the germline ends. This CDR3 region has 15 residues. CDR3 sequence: CASSPEHPSTDTQYF. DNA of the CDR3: TGTGCCAGCTCACCTGAACACCCAAGCACAGATACGCAGTATTTT.

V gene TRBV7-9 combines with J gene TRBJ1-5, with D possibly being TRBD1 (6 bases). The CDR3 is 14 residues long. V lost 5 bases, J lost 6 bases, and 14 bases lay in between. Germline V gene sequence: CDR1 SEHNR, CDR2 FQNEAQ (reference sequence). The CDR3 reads CASSPQGSSQPQHF. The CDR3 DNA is TGTGCCAGCAGCCCGCAGGGGTCCAGTCAGCCCCAGCATTTT.

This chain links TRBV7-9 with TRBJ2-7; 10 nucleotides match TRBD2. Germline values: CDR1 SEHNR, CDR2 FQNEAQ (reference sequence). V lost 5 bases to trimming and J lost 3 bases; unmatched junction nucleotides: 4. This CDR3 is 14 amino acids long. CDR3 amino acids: CASSSSGGNYEQYF. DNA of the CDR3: TGTGCCAGCAGCAGTAGCGGGGGGAACTACGAGCAGTACTTC.

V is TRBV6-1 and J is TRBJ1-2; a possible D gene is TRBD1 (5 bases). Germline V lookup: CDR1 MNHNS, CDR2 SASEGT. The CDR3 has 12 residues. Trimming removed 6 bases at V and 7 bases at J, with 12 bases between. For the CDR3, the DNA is TGTGCCAGCAGCAGGGCGGTGTTTGGCTACACCTTC. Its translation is CASSRAVFGYTF.

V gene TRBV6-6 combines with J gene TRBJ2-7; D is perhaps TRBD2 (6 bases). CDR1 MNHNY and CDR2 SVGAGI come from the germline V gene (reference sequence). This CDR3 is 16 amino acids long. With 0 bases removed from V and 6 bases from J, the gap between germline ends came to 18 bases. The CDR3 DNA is TGTGCCAGCAGTTACTCGATGGGACTCCAGCTATTCGAGCAGTACTTC. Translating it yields CASSYSMGLQLFEQYF.

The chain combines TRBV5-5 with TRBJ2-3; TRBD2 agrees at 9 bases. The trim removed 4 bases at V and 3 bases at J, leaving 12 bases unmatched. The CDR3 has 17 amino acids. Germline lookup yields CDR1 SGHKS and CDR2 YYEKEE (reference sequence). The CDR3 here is CASSLGAGGFRTDTQYF. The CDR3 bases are TGTGCCAGCAGCCTGGGGGCGGGAGGGTTTCGTACAGATACGCAGTATTTT.

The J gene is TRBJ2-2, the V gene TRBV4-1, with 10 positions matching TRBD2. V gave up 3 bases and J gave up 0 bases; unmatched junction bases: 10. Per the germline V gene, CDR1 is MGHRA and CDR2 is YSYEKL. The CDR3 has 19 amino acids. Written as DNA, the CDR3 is TGCGCCAGCAGCCAGAGAGCTAGCGGGGGTACCGCGAACACCGGGGAGCTGTTTTTT. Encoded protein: CASSQRASGGTANTGELFF.

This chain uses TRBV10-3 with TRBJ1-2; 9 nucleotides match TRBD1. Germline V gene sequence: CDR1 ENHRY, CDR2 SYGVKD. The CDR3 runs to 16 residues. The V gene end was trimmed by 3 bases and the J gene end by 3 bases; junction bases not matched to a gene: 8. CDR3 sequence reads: CAISDPGGQGDYGYTF. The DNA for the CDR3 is TGTGCCATCAGTGACCCGGGGGGACAGGGCGACTATGGCTACACCTTC.

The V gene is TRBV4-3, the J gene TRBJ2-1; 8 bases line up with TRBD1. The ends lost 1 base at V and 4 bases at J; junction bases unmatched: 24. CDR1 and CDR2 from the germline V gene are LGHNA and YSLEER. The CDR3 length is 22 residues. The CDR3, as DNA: TGCGCCAGCAGCCAAGTCAAACTAACAAATCCACAGTTCCGGGACAGGTACAATGAGCAGTTCTTC. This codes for CASSQVKLTNPQFRDRYNEQFF.

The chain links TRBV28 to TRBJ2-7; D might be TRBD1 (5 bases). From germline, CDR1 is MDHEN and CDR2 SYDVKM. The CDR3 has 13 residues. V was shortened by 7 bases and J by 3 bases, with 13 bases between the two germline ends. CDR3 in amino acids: CASNLGEYYEQYF. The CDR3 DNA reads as TGTGCCAGCAACCTAGGGGAATACTACGAGCAGTACTTC.